These T cell receptor beta chains were read from a single sample in a study of T cell repertoires in cytomegalovirus infection. For these TCRs, the target antigens are not known. Using its own MiXCR run on the reads, TCRdb lists one record per CDR3 protein. The repertoire holds hundreds of thousands of distinct CDR3 sequences, with 33% as singletons. The sequences come from cultured PBMCs, collected from culture after CMV antigen stimulation. Receptor source: a human donor in good health (CMV status not recorded). Some clones in this sample may be carry-over from other donors' samples. CDR3s include the opening cysteine and the closing phenylalanine or tryptophan.

v_call: TRBV11-2; j_call: TRBJ1-1; cdr3_aa: CASSLGTRWDTEAFF
v_call: TRBV7-6; j_call: TRBJ2-3; cdr3_aa: CASSSPGQGRADTQYF
v_call: TRBV20-1; j_call: TRBJ2-7; cdr3_aa: CSAQAGTGPYEQYF
v_call: TRBV20-1; j_call: TRBJ1-6; cdr3_aa: CSASDRGPLSYNSPLHF
v_call: TRBV18; j_call: TRBJ1-4; cdr3_aa: CASSPRSQEKLFF
v_call: TRBV5-1; j_call: TRBJ2-1; cdr3_aa: CASSLAFNAVYNEQFF
v_call: TRBV6-2/TRBV6-3; j_call: TRBJ2-1; cdr3_aa: CATQGLAGPEQFF
v_call: TRBV30; j_call: TRBJ1-2; cdr3_aa: CACSRDRPYGYTF
v_call: TRBV20-1; j_call: TRBJ2-1; cdr3_aa: CSAVSWDSEFYNEQFF
v_call: TRBV5-4; j_call: TRBJ1-3; cdr3_aa: CASSSPGHQAGNTIYF
v_call: TRBV18; j_call: TRBJ2-5; cdr3_aa: CASSPPGEETQYF
v_call: TRBV6-2/TRBV6-3; j_call: TRBJ2-7; cdr3_aa: CASTTPLGRSEYEQYF
v_call: TRBV12-3/TRBV12-4; j_call: TRBJ1-5; cdr3_aa: CASSLGQRDQPQHF
v_call: TRBV5-1; j_call: TRBJ2-5; cdr3_aa: CASSPTGPSGETQYF
v_call: TRBV20-1; j_call: TRBJ2-7; cdr3_aa: CSASGVELAGLGEQYF
v_call: TRBV7-2; j_call: TRBJ2-4; cdr3_aa: CASSRALVGDIQYF
v_call: TRBV7-8; j_call: TRBJ1-4; cdr3_aa: CASSSLRGLPFEKLFF
v_call: TRBV20-1; j_call: TRBJ2-7; cdr3_aa: CSARGGPNAYEQYF
v_call: TRBV29-1; j_call: TRBJ1-2; cdr3_aa: CSVARQPSGYTF
v_call: TRBV7-2; j_call: TRBJ1-5; cdr3_aa: CASSLMQGNQPQHF
v_call: TRBV12-3/TRBV12-4; j_call: TRBJ2-2; cdr3_aa: CASRRTGRNTGELFF
v_call: TRBV7-2; j_call: TRBJ2-3; cdr3_aa: CASSSSGRDTDTQYF
v_call: TRBV2; j_call: TRBJ2-1; cdr3_aa: CASSRDTGNEQFF
v_call: TRBV7-6; j_call: TRBJ2-2; cdr3_aa: CASSPGIPNTGELFF
v_call: TRBV7-9; j_call: TRBJ1-1; cdr3_aa: CARGGGGLNTEAFF
v_call: TRBV10-3; j_call: TRBJ1-1; cdr3_aa: CAISESIRVLNTEAFF
v_call: TRBV19; j_call: TRBJ2-1; cdr3_aa: CASSMDRTYNEQFF
v_call: TRBV6-1; j_call: TRBJ1-6; cdr3_aa: CASSEFTGVDSPLHF
v_call: TRBV28; j_call: TRBJ2-2; cdr3_aa: CASKASGIANTGELFF
v_call: TRBV24-1; j_call: TRBJ2-3; cdr3_aa: CATSDRRLGSDTQYF
v_call: TRBV5-6; j_call: TRBJ1-1; cdr3_aa: CASSLYRVSTEAFF
v_call: TRBV6-1; j_call: TRBJ2-1; cdr3_aa: CASSYALSYNEQFF
v_call: TRBV18; j_call: TRBJ1-2; cdr3_aa: CASSPAFDRGYGYTF
v_call: TRBV7-2; j_call: TRBJ2-7; cdr3_aa: CASSLGLGRTHHEQYF
v_call: TRBV4-1; j_call: TRBJ2-7; cdr3_aa: CASSQGPTFYEQYF